One sample yielded the 14 T cell receptor beta chains listed below, sequenced in a study of shared clonotypes between healthy human individuals. Assay: immunoSEQ multiplex PCR; the TCRdb copy retains only in-frame clones and omits some. The table has some 690,000 clones, roughly 87% seen once; the top ten hold 30% to 40%. Sequencing used memory CD8+ T cells from PBMCs. Regarding subset: CD45RO+ cells pooled with CCR7-negative TemRA cells. The source of these receptors is a man younger than 35 in good health. Some clones in this sample may be carry-over from other donors' samples.

J is TRBJ2-1 and V is TRBV27; D is ambiguous. Germline V CDR1 and CDR2: MNHEY, SMNVEV (reference sequence). Trimming stripped 3 bases from V and 0 bases from J, with 9 bases between. This CDR3 has 15 residues. CDR3 loop: CASSFMGSSYNEQFF. The CDR3 region has the DNA TGTGCCAGCAGTTTTATGGGCAGCTCCTACAATGAGCAGTTCTTC.

To note about this clone: Other DNA sequences in this specimen translate into the identical CDR3. The gene calls are TRBV11-2 and TRBJ2-1; the D gene is possibly TRBD2 (6 bases). Deletions cut 1 base from V and 7 bases from J, with 8 bases between. Germline-derived CDR1 and CDR2 are SGHAT and FQNNGV. This CDR3 is 13 amino acids long. The CDR3 is CASSLVGGNEQFF. The CDR3 coding sequence is TGTGCCAGCAGCTTAGTCGGAGGGAATGAGCAGTTCTTC.

V and J are TRBV6-6 and TRBJ1-5; no clear D. The CDR3 contains 14 residues. The germline CDR1 and CDR2 sequences are MNHNY and SVGAGI (reference sequence). Trimming cost V 2 bases and J 4 bases, with 9 bases left between them. Here the CDR3 reads CASSYGTTNQPQHF. The CDR3 DNA follows: TGTGCCAGCAGTTACGGTACCACTAATCAGCCCCAGCATTTT.

Note on this clone: Other nucleotide sequences from this sample produce the same CDR3. The rearrangement joins TRBV9 to TRBJ2-1, with a weak D call TRBD2 (6 bases). This CDR3 spans 15 amino acids. The germline V gene encodes CDR1 SGDLS and CDR2 YYNGEE. With 0 bases removed from V and 1 base from J, the gap between germline ends came to 8 bases. CDR3 nucleotide sequence: TGTGCCAGCAGCGTAGTGGGGGGATCCTACAATGAGCAGTTCTTC. Protein: CASSVVGGSYNEQFF.

This chain links TRBV9 with TRBJ2-7; no firm D call. Between the trimmed V and J ends, which lost 4 bases and 2 bases, there was a span of 13 bases. The CDR3 runs 14 residues. The germline gives CDR1 SGDLS, CDR2 YYNGEE. The CDR3 nucleotides read TGTGCCAGCAGCCGATTCGGGCATCCCTACGAGCAGTACTTC. Amino acid sequence: CASSRFGHPYEQYF.

The chain is built from TRBV28 and TRBJ2-7; D is unresolved. Trimming left V 1 base short and J 0 bases short, with 13 bases between. This CDR3 has 16 residues. Germline CDR1 is MDHEN and CDR2 is SYDVKM. CDR3 region: CASSLSRTKSSYEQYF. Here the CDR3 DNA reads TGTGCCAGCAGTTTATCAAGGACGAAGAGCTCCTACGAGCAGTACTTC.

The chain has TRBV5-6 and TRBJ1-5; a possible D gene is TRBD1 (6 bases). The V end was cut by 4 bases, the J end by 6 bases, with 23 bases between. The germline gives CDR1 SGHDT, CDR2 YYEEEE. The CDR3 is made up of 17 amino acids. As DNA, the CDR3 is TGTGCCAGCAGCCGGGGTGGGGGCTCGACCAGATTTCAGCCCCAGCATTTT. The encoded protein is CASSRGGGSTRFQPQHF.

The J gene is TRBJ2-5, the V gene TRBV5-8; D is ambiguous. CDR3 size: 13 residues. Trimming took off 0 bases at V and 5 bases at J, with 8 bases between the two ends. Germline CDR1 reads SGHTS; CDR2 reads YDEGEE. The CDR3 loop is CASSLGYRETQYF. DNA for the CDR3: TGTGCCAGCAGCTTGGGGTATCGGGAGACCCAGTACTTC. Full variable domain (outside the CDR3, taken from reference TRBV5-8 and TRBJ2-5): EAGVTQSPTHLIKTRGQQATLRCSPISGHTSVYWYQQALGLGLQFLLWYDEGEERNRGNFPPRFSGRQFPNYSSELNVNALELEDSALYLCASSLGYRETQYFGPGTRLLVL.

This chain uses TRBV19 with TRBJ2-1, with D perhaps TRBD1 or TRBD2 (5 bases each). The CDR3 length is 18 residues. The germline CDR1 and CDR2 sequences are LNHDA and SQIVND (reference sequence). V was shortened by 3 bases and J by 6 bases, with 24 bases between the two germline ends. CDR3 loop: CASSMGVVGRPFSNEQFF. As DNA, the CDR3 is TGTGCCAGTAGTATGGGGGTGGTCGGGCGGCCATTCAGCAATGAGCAGTTCTTC.

V is TRBV27 and J is TRBJ2-7; 8 bases are a match to TRBD1. Germline V CDR1 and CDR2: MNHEY, SMNVEV (reference sequence). This CDR3 is 14 amino acids long. Losses at the gene ends were 2 bases for V and 5 bases for J; bases not matched to a gene: 5. The CDR3 protein is CASSLEQGVNEQYF. In nucleotides, the CDR3 is TGTGCCAGCAGTTTAGAACAGGGGGTCAACGAGCAGTACTTC.

The rearrangement uses TRBV19 and TRBJ2-1; D is unresolved. Germline V gene lookup returns CDR1 LNHDA and CDR2 SQIVND (reference sequence). V was trimmed by 4 bases and J by 8 bases, leaving 6 bases between them. The CDR3 is 11 amino acids. The CDR3 DNA is TGTGCCAGTAGTAGATTGGATGAGCAGTTCTTC. Protein: CASSRLDEQFF.

The CDR3 nucleotides read TGCAGCGTTGAAAGGTTTACCGGGGAGCTGTTTTTT. Translation: CSVERFTGELFF. The gene calls are TRBV29-1 and TRBJ2-2; D gene ambiguous. There are 12 residues in the CDR3. Germline V lookup: CDR1 SQVTM, CDR2 ANQGSEA. V was pared by 2 bases and J by 5 bases, with 6 bases between.

V and J are TRBV10-3 and TRBJ2-2, with D perhaps TRBD2 (6 bases). CDR1 is ENHRY and CDR2 is SYGVKD in the germline V gene. This CDR3 has 16 amino acids. With 0 bases removed from V and 6 bases from J, the gap between germline ends came to 14 bases. CDR3 protein: CAISESGGVSSGELFF. CDR3 DNA: TGTGCCATCAGTGAGTCGGGGGGAGTGAGCTCCGGGGAGCTGTTTTTT.

The chain links TRBV29-1 to TRBJ2-3; D not certain. The CDR3 extends over 12 amino acids. V lost 7 bases and J lost 4, with 12 bases in between. Germline V gene data show CDR1 as SQVTM and CDR2 as ANQGSEA. Here the CDR3 DNA reads TGCAGCGCCGCCGGAGAGCCAGATACGCAGTATTTT. Its protein product is CSAAGEPDTQYF.